The next 19 T cell receptor beta chains were all read from a single sample in a study of blood T cell repertoires in COVID-19. Assay used: immunoSEQ multiplex PCR; TCRdb lists only in-frame clones, some missing. This table holds about 260,000 clones, roughly 86% found once. Sequencing was done on a sample of PBMCs or T cells enriched from blood (not recorded which). These receptors were taken from a woman aged 45-65 years who had recovered from COVID-19.

The J gene is TRBJ1-1, the V gene TRBV7-2; D perhaps matches TRBD1 (5 bases). The germline CDR1 and CDR2 sequences are SGHTA and FQGNSA. V shed 4 bases and J shed 1 base, with 19 bases lying between them. The CDR3 has 17 residues. CDR3 sequence (DNA): TGTGCCAGCAGCTCGCGCCCAGACAGTCGGAGGAACACTGAAGCTTTCTTT. This encodes CASSSRPDSRRNTEAFF.

V gene TRBV5-5 combines with J gene TRBJ2-1; 8 bases agree with TRBD1. Trimming cost V 0 bases and J 4 bases; bases outside gene matches: 6. CDR1 is SGHKS and CDR2 is YYEKEE in the germline V gene (reference sequence). This CDR3 comprises 16 residues. The DNA of the CDR3 is TGTGCCAGCAGCTTGGAACCAGGGGGCGCTTACAATGAGCAGTTCTTC. Protein sequence: CASSLEPGGAYNEQFF.

With regard to this clone: Distinct nucleotide sequences in the sample also encode this CDR3. V is TRBV4-3 and J is TRBJ2-2; D call uncertain. Trimming shortened V by 0 bases and J by 2 bases, and 7 bases separated the two germline ends. The CDR3 length is 15 residues. The V gene's germline CDR1 is LGHNA and CDR2 YSLEER. The CDR3 DNA follows: TGCGCCAGCAGCCAAGACCCCCTTAACACCGGGGAGCTGTTTTTT. Its translation is CASSQDPLNTGELFF.

This chain uses TRBV2 with TRBJ2-5, with a weak D call TRBD1 (5 bases). Germline V gene lookup returns CDR1 SNHLY and CDR2 FYNNEI. V lost 3 bases and J 5 bases, leaving 13 bases between the germline ends. The CDR3 extends over 14 amino acids. The chain's CDR3 is CASSDLSGLETQYF. The CDR3 DNA sequence: TGTGCCAGCAGTGATCTGTCAGGGTTGGAGACCCAGTACTTC.

V and J are TRBV28 and TRBJ1-2, with a tentative D call TRBD1 (6 bases). The CDR3 contains 14 residues. Deletions cut 8 bases from V and 0 bases from J, with 13 bases between. The germline gives CDR1 MDHEN, CDR2 SYDVKM. CDR3 sequence reads: CASGSTGANYGYTF. The CDR3, as DNA: TGTGCCAGCGGATCGACAGGAGCTAACTATGGCTACACCTTC.

The V and J genes are TRBV27 and TRBJ1-3; TRBD1 is a possible D gene (5 bases). V was pared by 5 bases and J by 1 base, with 12 bases between. Germline V lookup: CDR1 MNHEY, CDR2 SMNVEV (reference sequence). The CDR3 is 15 residues long. The CDR3: CASSPTRESGNTIYF. The CDR3 nucleotides read TGTGCCAGCAGTCCGACCAGGGAATCTGGAAACACCATATATTTT.

In DNA, the CDR3 is TGTGCCAGTACCACCGGGACATGGCCCTACGAGCAGTACTTC. Translation: CASTTGTWPYEQYF. This chain uses TRBV19 with TRBJ2-7, with TRBD1 as a possible D gene (6 bases). V was pared by 7 bases and J by 2 bases, with 15 bases between. This CDR3 has 14 residues. Germline V gene data show CDR1 as LNHDA and CDR2 as SQIVND (reference sequence).

Note on this clone: Other DNA variants within this sample encode the same CDR3. The chain recombines TRBV15 with TRBJ2-7, with no clear D. The CDR3 is 14 residues long. V lost 0 bases to trimming and J lost 0 bases, with 6 bases between them. Germline loops: CDR1 LNHNV, CDR2 YYDKDF (reference sequence). CDR3 amino acids: CATSRDGGSYEQYF. The CDR3 DNA is TGTGCCACCAGCAGAGACGGCGGCTCCTACGAGCAGTACTTC.

This chain links TRBV6-5 with TRBJ2-3; TRBD1 matches at 10 bases. The CDR3 contains 15 residues. J gave up 4 bases and V 6 bases, and 7 bases lay outside the gene matches. In germline, CDR1 is MNHEY, CDR2 SVGAGI. CDR3 protein: CASRARQGAADTQYF. CDR3 sequence (DNA): TGTGCCAGCAGGGCCAGACAGGGGGCGGCAGATACGCAGTATTTT.

The chain links TRBV7-2 to TRBJ1-6; 8 nucleotides match TRBD1. The CDR3 is 16 residues long. V gave up 6 bases and J gave up 8 bases; unmatched junction bases: 12. Germline V gene sequence: CDR1 SGHTA, CDR2 FQGNSA. The chain's CDR3 is CASSPRTGRSDSPLHF. The CDR3 DNA sequence: TGTGCCAGCAGTCCTCGGACAGGGAGGTCAGATTCACCCCTCCACTTT.

J is TRBJ2-3 and V is TRBV7-2, with 10 bases fitting TRBD2. The length of the CDR3 is 15 residues. Trimming took 1 base from V and 7 from J; bases not matched to a gene: 5. CDR1 and CDR2 from the germline V gene are SGHTA and FQGNSA. This CDR3 is CASSLGASGSNTQYF. The CDR3 region has the DNA TGTGCCAGCAGCTTAGGGGCTAGCGGGAGTAATACGCAGTATTTT.

DNA for the CDR3: TGTGCCAGCTCACCGGCGTTGCTAGGGGTCACCGGGGAGCTGTTTTTT. It specifies CASSPALLGVTGELFF. The chain combines TRBV18 with TRBJ2-2; D is perhaps TRBD1 (5 bases). Trimming left V 3 bases short and J 4 bases short, with 15 bases between. Germline-derived CDR1 and CDR2 are KGHSH and LQKENI. CDR3 length: 16 residues.

The chain combines TRBV19 with TRBJ1-2; tentative D call: TRBD1 (6 bases). CDR1 is LNHDA, CDR2 SQIVND, per germline (reference sequence). This CDR3 comprises 12 residues. Trimming pared 11 bases from V and 8 bases from J, leaving 18 bases between. In DNA form, the CDR3 reads TGTGCCTCACACGAGGGGGTTTACGGCTACACCTTC. This translates into CASHEGVYGYTF.

CDR3 sequence reads: CASSYSGQRGYGYTF. The CDR3 bases are TGTGCCAGCAGTTACTCGGGACAGAGGGGCTATGGCTACACCTTC. The chain is built from TRBV6-5 and TRBJ1-2, with TRBD1 matching 7 bases. This CDR3 region has 15 residues. V lost 0 bases, J lost 4 bases, and 5 bases stayed unmatched. CDR1 and CDR2 (germline): MNHEY, SVGAGI.

This clone was seen only once. The chain carries TRBV6-5 and TRBJ1-2; D gene uncertain. The CDR3 has 14 amino acids. Germline CDR1 is MNHEY and CDR2 is SVGAGI. The germline V and J ends were trimmed by 7 bases and 8 bases, with 20 bases remaining between them. The CDR3 nucleotides read TGTGCCAGCACCCCTTCGGGCGGGCTAAGGGGCTACACCTTC. This sequence encodes CASTPSGGLRGYTF.

This chain links TRBV29-1 with TRBJ2-1; tentatively, D is TRBD2 (6 bases). The germline CDR1 and CDR2 sequences are SQVTM and ANQGSEA. V was pared by 7 bases and J by 7 bases, with 11 bases between. The CDR3 extends over 11 amino acids. CDR3 sequence: CSARLVNEQFF. CDR3 nucleotide sequence: TGCAGCGCCCGACTAGTGAATGAGCAGTTCTTC.

The chain employs TRBV9 and TRBJ2-1, with 8 bases matching TRBD2. Trimming removed 3 bases from V and 7 bases from J; junction bases left unmatched: 6. Germline values: CDR1 SGDLS, CDR2 YYNGEE. The CDR3 length is 14 residues. CDR3 region: CASSDWAGGNEQFF. CDR3 nucleotides: TGTGCCAGCAGCGACTGGGCGGGAGGTAATGAGCAGTTCTTC.

This chain joins TRBV6-5 and TRBJ2-7, with 7 bases matching TRBD1. This CDR3 is built from 13 residues. Germline lookup yields CDR1 MNHEY and CDR2 SVGAGI. V trimming: 7 bases; J trimming: 3 bases; junction bases outside the gene matches: 6. The CDR3 loop reads CASNPTGNYEQYF. CDR3 bases: TGTGCCAGCAACCCGACAGGGAACTACGAGCAGTACTTC.

This rearrangement joins TRBV2 to TRBJ2-5, with D tentatively TRBD2 (6 bases). The CDR3 spans 14 residues. Trimming took off 7 bases at V and 5 bases at J, with 17 bases between the two ends. In germline, CDR1 is SNHLY, CDR2 FYNNEI. This CDR3 is CASTLGGIGETQYF. CDR3 nucleotide sequence: TGTGCCAGCACCCTGGGGGGTATAGGGGAGACCCAGTACTTC. Filled out from reference TRBV2 and TRBJ2-5, the complete variable domain reads EPEVTQTPSHQVTQMGQEVILRCVPISNHLYFYWYRQILGQKVEFLVSFYNNEISEKSEIFDDQFSVERPDGSNFTLKIRSTKLEDSAMYFCASTLGGIGETQYFGPGTRLLVL.